This passage covers 30 T cell receptor beta chains from one sample sequenced in a study of blood T cell repertoires in COVID-19. Produced via immunoSEQ multiplex PCR; TCRdb's table is partial and in-frame only. This sample carries about 240,000 clones, around 83% of them seen once, and the ten largest clones take 1.9%. The sequenced sample was peripheral blood. The receptors derive from a man aged 25 to 40 who had recovered from COVID-19.

The chain is built from TRBV15 and TRBJ2-5; 8 bases line up with TRBD1. The CDR3 is made up of 15 amino acids. CDR1 is LNHNV and CDR2 is YYDKDF in the germline V gene (reference sequence). The V segment lost 8 bases and the J segment 5 bases; nucleotides outside the gene matches: 13. This CDR3 reads CATGPGGGPRETQYF. CDR3 DNA: TGTGCCACCGGACCAGGGGGCGGGCCTCGGGAGACCCAGTACTTC.

The chain employs TRBV20-1 and TRBJ1-5; possible D gene TRBD1, 6 bases. The CDR3 is made up of 14 amino acids. Trimming cost V 3 bases and J 7 bases, with 16 bases left between them. Germline loops: CDR1 DFQATT, CDR2 SNEGSKA (reference sequence). CDR3 sequence: CSASSGGTGQPQHF. CDR3 bases: TGCAGTGCTAGTTCGGGGGGCACGGGACAGCCCCAGCATTTT.

This clone was recorded only once. J is TRBJ1-5 and V is TRBV18, with a weak D call TRBD1 (6 bases). CDR3 length: 13 residues. CDR1 is KGHSH, CDR2 LQKENI, per germline. Trimming left V 3 bases short and J 5 bases short, with 8 bases between. The CDR3 here is CASSPGHDQPQHF. The CDR3 nucleotides read TGTGCCAGCTCACCGGGACATGATCAGCCCCAGCATTTT.

The chain couples TRBV12-3 or TRBV12-4 to TRBJ2-5; D unresolved. The CDR3 covers 12 residues. The V end lost 7 bases, the J end lost 2 bases, and 8 bases lay between the germline ends. The CDR3 DNA sequence: TGTGCCAGCACCAGGTCTCAAGAGACCCAGTACTTC. It codes for CASTRSQETQYF.

The genes are TRBV5-1 and TRBJ1-4; D is ambiguous. There are 12 residues in the CDR3. Germline CDR1 reads SGHRS; CDR2 reads YFSETQ. V lost 0 bases and J 14 bases, leaving 11 bases between the germline ends. This CDR3 reads CASSLGGGSLFF. The CDR3 DNA sequence: TGCGCCAGCAGCTTGGGAGGCGGGTCCCTGTTTTTT.

The chain carries TRBV10-1 and TRBJ2-3; 7 bases fit TRBD2. CDR1 is WNHNN and CDR2 is SYGVQD in the germline V gene (reference sequence). This CDR3 is built from 14 residues. J lost 6 bases, V lost 7 bases, and 10 bases had no gene match. The CDR3 coding sequence is TGCGCCAGCAAGGCTAGCGGCCTCCGGGATACGCAGTATTTT. Translating gives CASKASGLRDTQYF.

V and J are TRBV7-9 and TRBJ2-7, with 8 bases identical to TRBD2. Germline V gene lookup returns CDR1 SEHNR and CDR2 FQNEAQ (reference sequence). The trim removed 5 bases at V and 3 bases at J, leaving 6 bases unmatched. The CDR3 is 14 residues long. The CDR3 DNA reads TGTGCCAGCAGCCTCAGCGGGGGCATCTACGAGCAGTACTTC. Encoded protein: CASSLSGGIYEQYF.

The chain uses TRBV11-2 and TRBJ2-5; TRBD2 agrees at 8 bases. Germline trimming cut 5 bases from V and 4 bases from J; bases unmatched to any gene: 18. This CDR3 comprises 18 residues. Germline V lookup: CDR1 SGHAT, CDR2 FQNNGV. The CDR3 region is CASSLGGVAGSHSETQYF. CDR3 nucleotides: TGTGCCAGCAGCCTAGGTGGGGTAGCGGGGAGCCATTCAGAGACCCAGTACTTC.

The chain links TRBV29-1 to TRBJ1-2; D perhaps matches TRBD1 (5 bases). The ends were cut back, 3 bases at V and 3 bases at J, with 8 bases in the middle. This CDR3 is 12 amino acids long. Germline V gene lookup returns CDR1 SQVTM and CDR2 ANQGSEA. CDR3 region: CSVELRDYGYTF. CDR3 DNA: TGCAGCGTTGAGCTCAGGGACTATGGCTACACCTTC.

This clone was detected ten times or more. The chain uses TRBV5-4 and TRBJ2-1, with 13 bases fitting TRBD2. Per germline, CDR1 SGHNT and CDR2 YYREEE (reference sequence). The CDR3 totals 15 residues. The trim removed 1 base at V and 10 bases at J, leaving 5 bases unmatched. CDR3 in amino acids: CASSLTSGGAQEQFF. The CDR3 nucleotides are TGTGCCAGCAGCTTGACTAGCGGGGGGGCGCAGGAGCAGTTCTTC. Drawing the rest from reference TRBV5-4 and TRBJ2-1, the complete variable domain is ETGVTQSPTHLIKTRGQQVTLRCSSQSGHNTVSWYQQALGQGPQFIFQYYREEENGRGNFPPRFSGLQFPNYSSELNVNALELDDSALYLCASSLTSGGAQEQFFGPGTRLTVL.

The rearrangement links TRBV21-1 to TRBJ2-5; the listed D gene, TRBD2, was not tested against the DNA. TRBV21-1 is a known pseudogene. The CDR3 loop spans 16 amino acids. The CDR3 coding sequence is TGTGCCAGCAGCAAAACTAGCTTGGAAGGTCGAGAGACCCAGTACTTC. This encodes CASSKTSLEGRETQYF.

This sequence joins TRBV18 and TRBJ1-1, with D uncertain. The CDR3 totals 14 residues. Per the germline V gene, CDR1 is KGHSH and CDR2 is LQKENI. V gave up 3 bases and J gave up 4 bases, with 12 bases separating them. CDR3 amino acids: CASSPSTPGTEAFF. CDR3 bases: TGTGCCAGCTCACCGTCCACACCGGGCACTGAAGCTTTCTTT.

Worth noting for this clone: The same CDR3 is also encoded by other DNA sequences in this sample. The chain recombines TRBV5-1 with TRBJ2-1, with D unclear. The CDR3 runs to 14 residues. CDR1 is SGHRS, CDR2 YFSETQ, per germline. V was cut by 0 bases and J by 4 bases, with 8 bases left in between. DNA for the CDR3: TGCGCCAGCAGCTTGGGCGGCGGATACAATGAGCAGTTCTTC. It codes for CASSLGGGYNEQFF.

This chain connects TRBV7-8 to TRBJ1-1, with 7 bases matching TRBD1. This CDR3 is 18 amino acids long. V lost 0 bases, J lost 2 bases, and 12 bases stayed unmatched. Per the germline V gene, CDR1 is SGHVS and CDR2 is FQNEAQ. The CDR3 spells CASSLALRWRQGNTEAFF. For the CDR3, the DNA is TGTGCCAGCAGCTTAGCGCTTCGGTGGCGACAGGGAAACACTGAAGCTTTCTTT.

The J gene is TRBJ1-5, the V gene TRBV19; TRBD1 aligns across 9 bases. The CDR3 is 15 amino acids. Germline V gene sequence: CDR1 LNHDA, CDR2 SQIVND (reference sequence). Trimming at V came to 4 bases and at J to 6 bases, leaving 7 bases not matched to a gene. The CDR3, as DNA: TGTGCCAGTAGTAGGGACAGGGCAGCGGGTCAGCCCCAGCATTTT. This gives the protein CASSRDRAAGQPQHF.

This rearrangement joins TRBV10-3 to TRBJ1-6; TRBD1 aligns across 10 bases. The CDR3 runs to 15 residues. Germline assignment: CDR1 ENHRY and CDR2 SYGVKD. Trimming cost V 6 bases and J 7 bases; bases outside gene matches: 6. The CDR3 DNA sequence: TGTGCCATCAGCTCTCCGGGACAGGGGAATTCACCCCTCCACTTT. Encoded protein: CAISSPGQGNSPLHF.

The chain recombines TRBV7-2 with TRBJ2-5; the match to TRBD2 covers 13 bases. The CDR3 length is 15 residues. Germline assignment: CDR1 SGHTA and CDR2 FQGNSA. The V gene end was trimmed by 5 bases and the J gene end by 5 bases; junction bases not matched to a gene: 5. CDR3 protein: CASSILAGGFETQYF. The CDR3 region has the DNA TGTGCCAGCAGCATACTAGCGGGGGGGTTTGAGACCCAGTACTTC.

This clone has a single count. The J gene is TRBJ2-3, the V gene TRBV10-3; 9 bases agree with TRBD2. Per germline, CDR1 ENHRY and CDR2 SYGVKD. V was pared by 4 bases and J by 2 bases, with 13 bases of the junction left unmatched. This CDR3 contains 18 residues. The CDR3 protein is CAISVSTGAGGITDTQYF. CDR3 nucleotides: TGTGCCATCAGTGTCTCGACGGGAGCGGGGGGCATCACAGATACGCAGTATTTT.

This chain connects TRBV6-6 to TRBJ1-2; 8 bases match TRBD1. Germline CDR1 is MNHNY and CDR2 is SVGAGI (reference sequence). J lost 4 bases, V lost 6 bases, and 10 bases had no gene match. The CDR3 consists of 15 residues. The DNA of the CDR3 is TGTGCCAGCAGCCATACCCAGGGGGCAAGCTATGGCTACACCTTC. Residues: CASSHTQGASYGYTF.

The chain uses TRBV25-1 and TRBJ1-4; perhaps TRBD1 as D (6 bases). CDR3 size: 18 residues. The V gene's germline CDR1 is MGHDK and CDR2 SYGVNS. V was shortened by 1 base and J by 0 bases, with 15 bases between the two germline ends. CDR3 region: CASSESFRGHATNEKLFF. The CDR3 DNA sequence: TGTGCCAGCAGTGAATCTTTCAGGGGTCACGCAACTAATGAAAAACTGTTTTTT.

This clone was observed a few times. This chain connects TRBV3-1 (or the pseudogene TRBV3-2) to TRBJ2-5; 8 bases line up with TRBD1. The CDR3 is made up of 15 amino acids. Trimming removed 1 base from V and 7 bases from J; junction bases left unmatched: 8. CDR1 and CDR2 from the germline V gene are LGHDT and YNNKEL (reference sequence). The CDR3 region is CASSQGTGPRGTQYF. The CDR3, as DNA: TGTGCCAGCAGCCAAGGGACAGGGCCAAGGGGGACCCAGTACTTC.

The chain carries TRBV5-4 and TRBJ2-7, with TRBD2 as a possible D gene (5 bases). With 0 bases removed from V and 1 base from J, the gap between germline ends came to 5 bases. Germline V gives CDR1 SGHNT, CDR2 YYREEE (reference sequence). CDR3 length equals 13 residues. The CDR3 DNA follows: TGTGCCAGCAGCTTGGCGGGGTCCTACGAGCAGTACTTC. This translates into CASSLAGSYEQYF. The full variable domain, with the rest looked up from reference TRBV5-4 and TRBJ2-7, is ETGVTQSPTHLIKTRGQQVTLRCSSQSGHNTVSWYQQALGQGPQFIFQYYREEENGRGNFPPRFSGLQFPNYSSELNVNALELDDSALYLCASSLAGSYEQYFGPGTRLTVT.

This clone has a count of ten or more. This chain links TRBV2 with TRBJ1-4, with 7 nucleotides matching TRBD1. The V gene end was trimmed by 2 bases and the J gene end by 7 bases; junction bases not matched to a gene: 7. The CDR3 consists of 15 residues. The V gene's germline CDR1 is SNHLY and CDR2 FYNNEI. The CDR3 sequence is CASSELQGIREKLFF. The CDR3 coding sequence is TGTGCCAGCAGTGAATTACAGGGGATACGTGAAAAACTGTTTTTT.

Only a few counts were recorded for this clone. V and J are TRBV9 and TRBJ1-1; 9 bases are shared with TRBD1. Germline V gives CDR1 SGDLS, CDR2 YYNGEE. The V gene end was trimmed by 0 bases and the J gene end by 1 base; junction bases not matched to a gene: 1. The CDR3 sequence is 15 residues long. CDR3 DNA: TGTGCCAGCAGCGTAGCGGGACAGGGGAACACTGAAGCTTTCTTT. It translates to CASSVAGQGNTEAFF. Filled out from reference TRBV9 and TRBJ1-1, the complete variable domain reads DSGVTQTPKHLITATGQRVTLRCSPRSGDLSVYWYQQSLDQGLQFLIQYYNGEERAKGNILERFSAQQFPDLHSELNLSSLELGDSALYFCASSVAGQGNTEAFFGQGTRLTVV.

The J gene is TRBJ2-7, the V gene TRBV15; TRBD2 matches at 9 bases. V dropped 9 bases and J dropped 5; count of bases not matched to a gene: 14. CDR3 length: 15 amino acids. Germline V gene data show CDR1 as LNHNV and CDR2 as YYDKDF (reference sequence). The CDR3 sequence is CATHPPKRGVDEQYV. The CDR3 DNA sequence: TGTGCCACTCACCCCCCTAAGCGGGGGGTTGACGAGCAGTACGTC.

The chain uses TRBV10-2 and TRBJ2-3, with 12 bases identical to TRBD1. The CDR3 has 17 residues. Germline trimming cut 3 bases from V and 5 bases from J; bases unmatched to any gene: 9. Germline V gene sequence: CDR1 WSHSY, CDR2 SAAADI. CDR3 region: CASSESRGQGAGDTQYF. The DNA for the CDR3 is TGCGCCAGCAGTGAATCAAGGGGACAGGGGGCTGGAGATACGCAGTATTTT.

This clone was picked up a small number of times. This chain joins TRBV5-1 and TRBJ2-5; no firm D call. V was clipped by 4 bases and J by 5 bases, with 12 bases between them. Germline V lookup: CDR1 SGHRS, CDR2 YFSETQ. The CDR3 has 13 residues. CDR3 nucleotides: TGCGCCAGCAGCGCAGAAGTTTCGGAGACCCAGTACTTC. It is translated as CASSAEVSETQYF.

The chain joins TRBV6-6 to TRBJ1-2; 10 bases map to TRBD1. Germline lookup yields CDR1 MNHNY and CDR2 SVGAGI (reference sequence). With V trimmed by 6 bases and J by 6 bases, 7 bases remained unmatched. The CDR3 is made up of 14 amino acids. Here the CDR3 reads CASSTRTGGNGYTF. The CDR3 DNA follows: TGTGCCAGCAGCACCAGGACAGGGGGTAATGGCTACACCTTC.

The chain carries TRBV9 and TRBJ2-3; D unresolved. Trimming left V 0 bases short and J 2 bases short, with 7 bases between. Germline CDR1 is SGDLS and CDR2 is YYNGEE. CDR3 length equals 14 residues. The CDR3 region has the DNA TGTGCCAGCAGCGTAGTCCAGAACACAGATACGCAGTATTTT. Amino acid sequence: CASSVVQNTDTQYF.

V is TRBV9 and J is TRBJ1-2; tentative D call: TRBD1 (5 bases). The CDR3 consists of 14 residues. The germline gives CDR1 SGDLS, CDR2 YYNGEE. V lost 5 bases, J lost 6 bases, and 17 bases lay in between. CDR3 nucleotide sequence: TGTGCCAGCAGTTACAGGATCGGAGAGAATGGCTACACCTTC. It is translated as CASSYRIGENGYTF. The variable domain in full, completed from reference TRBV9 and TRBJ1-2, reads DSGVTQTPKHLITATGQRVTLRCSPRSGDLSVYWYQQSLDQGLQFLIQYYNGEERAKGNILERFSAQQFPDLHSELNLSSLELGDSALYFCASSYRIGENGYTFGSGTRLTVV.